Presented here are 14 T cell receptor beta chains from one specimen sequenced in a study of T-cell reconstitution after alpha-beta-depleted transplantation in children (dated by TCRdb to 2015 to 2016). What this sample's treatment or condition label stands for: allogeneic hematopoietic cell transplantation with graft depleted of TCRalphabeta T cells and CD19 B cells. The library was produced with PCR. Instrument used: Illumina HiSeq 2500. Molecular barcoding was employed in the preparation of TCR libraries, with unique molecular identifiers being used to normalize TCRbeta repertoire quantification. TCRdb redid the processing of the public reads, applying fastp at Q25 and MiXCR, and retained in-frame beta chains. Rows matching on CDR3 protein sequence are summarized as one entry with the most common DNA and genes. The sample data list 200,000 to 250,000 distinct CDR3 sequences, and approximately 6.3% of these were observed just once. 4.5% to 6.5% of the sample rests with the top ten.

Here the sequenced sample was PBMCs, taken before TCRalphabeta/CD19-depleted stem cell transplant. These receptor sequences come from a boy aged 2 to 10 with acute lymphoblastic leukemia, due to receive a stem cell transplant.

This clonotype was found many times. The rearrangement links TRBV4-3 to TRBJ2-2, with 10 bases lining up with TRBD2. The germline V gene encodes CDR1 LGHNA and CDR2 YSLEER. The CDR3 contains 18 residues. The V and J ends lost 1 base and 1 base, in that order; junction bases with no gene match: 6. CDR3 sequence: CASSQGAGLAQNTGELFF. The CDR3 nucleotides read TGCGCCAGCAGCCAAGGCGCGGGACTAGCGCAGAACACCGGGGAGCTGTTTTTT.

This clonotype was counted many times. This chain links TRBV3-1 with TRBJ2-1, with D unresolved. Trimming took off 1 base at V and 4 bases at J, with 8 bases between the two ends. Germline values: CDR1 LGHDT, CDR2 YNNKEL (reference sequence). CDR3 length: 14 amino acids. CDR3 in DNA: TGTGCCAGCAGCCAAGTGGGAACTTACAATGAGCAGTTCTTC. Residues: CASSQVGTYNEQFF.

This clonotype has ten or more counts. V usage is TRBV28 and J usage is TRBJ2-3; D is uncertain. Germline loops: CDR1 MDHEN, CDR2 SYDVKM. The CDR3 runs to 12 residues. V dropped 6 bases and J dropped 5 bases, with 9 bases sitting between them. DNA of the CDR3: TGTGCCAGCAGCCCCCCGGGAGATACGCAGTATTTT. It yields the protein CASSPPGDTQYF.

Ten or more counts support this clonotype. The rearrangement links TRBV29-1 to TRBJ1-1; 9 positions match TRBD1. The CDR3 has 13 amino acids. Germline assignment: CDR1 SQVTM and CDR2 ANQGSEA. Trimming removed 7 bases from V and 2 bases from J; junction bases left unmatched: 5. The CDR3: CSGTTGGNTEAFF. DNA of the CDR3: TGCAGCGGCACTACAGGGGGCAACACTGAAGCTTTCTTT.

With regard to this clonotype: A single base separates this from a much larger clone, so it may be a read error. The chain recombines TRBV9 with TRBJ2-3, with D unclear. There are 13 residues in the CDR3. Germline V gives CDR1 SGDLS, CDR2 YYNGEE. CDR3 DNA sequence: TGTGCCAGCAGCGTAGCCTCCTCAGATACGGAGTATTTT. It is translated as CASSVASSDTEYF. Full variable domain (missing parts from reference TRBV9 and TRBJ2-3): DSGVTQTPKHLITATGQRVTLRCSPRSGDLSVYWYQQSLDQGLQFLIQYYNGEERAKGNILERFSAQQFPDLHSELNLSSLELGDSALYFCASSVASSDTEYFGPGTRLTVL.

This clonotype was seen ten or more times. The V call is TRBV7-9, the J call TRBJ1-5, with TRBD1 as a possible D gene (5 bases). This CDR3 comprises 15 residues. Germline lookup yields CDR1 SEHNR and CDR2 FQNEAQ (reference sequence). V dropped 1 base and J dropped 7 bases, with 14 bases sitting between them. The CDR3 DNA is TGTGCCAGCAGCTTAGTTAGTGGGGGAACCCAGCCCCAGCATTTT. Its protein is CASSLVSGGTQPQHF.

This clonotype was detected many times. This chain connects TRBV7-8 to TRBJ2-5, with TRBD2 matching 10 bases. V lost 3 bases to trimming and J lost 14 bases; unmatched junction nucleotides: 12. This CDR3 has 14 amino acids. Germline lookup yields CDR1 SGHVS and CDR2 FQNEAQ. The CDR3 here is CASSLNPITSGTYF. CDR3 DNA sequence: TGTGCCAGCAGCTTGAACCCTATTACTAGCGGGACTTACTTC.

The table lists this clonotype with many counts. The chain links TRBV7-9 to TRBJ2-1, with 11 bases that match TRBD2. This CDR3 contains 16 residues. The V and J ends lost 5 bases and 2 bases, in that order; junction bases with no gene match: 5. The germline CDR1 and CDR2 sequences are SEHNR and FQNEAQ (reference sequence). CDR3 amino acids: CASSRRLAGPYNEQFF. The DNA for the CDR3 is TGTGCCAGCAGCCGCCGACTAGCGGGACCCTACAATGAGCAGTTCTTC.

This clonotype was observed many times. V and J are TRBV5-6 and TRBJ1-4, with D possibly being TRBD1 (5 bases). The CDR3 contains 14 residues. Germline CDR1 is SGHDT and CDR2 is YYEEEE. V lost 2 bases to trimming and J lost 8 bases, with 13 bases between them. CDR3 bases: TGTGCCAGCAGCTTAAAGGGGTCGGGGGAAAAACTGTTTTTT. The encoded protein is CASSLKGSGEKLFF.

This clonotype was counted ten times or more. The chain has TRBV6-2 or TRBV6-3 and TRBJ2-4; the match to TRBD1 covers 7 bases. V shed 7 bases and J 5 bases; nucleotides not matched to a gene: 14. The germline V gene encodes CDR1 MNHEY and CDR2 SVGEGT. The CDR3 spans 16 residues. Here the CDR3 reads CASTTKHRDRQNIQYF. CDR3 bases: TGTGCCAGCACCACTAAACACCGGGACAGACAAAACATTCAGTACTTC.

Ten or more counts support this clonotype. The CDR3 DNA follows: TGTGCCAGCAGCTTAACCCAGGGGGCGGACACTGAAGCTTTCTTT. This translates into CASSLTQGADTEAFF. The gene calls are TRBV7-3 and TRBJ1-1; 8 bases are a match to TRBD1. After removal of 0 bases from V and 3 bases from J, the junction contained 3 bases not matched to a gene. The CDR3 covers 15 residues. Germline CDR1 reads SGHTA; CDR2 reads FQGTGA.

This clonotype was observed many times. For the CDR3, the DNA is TGTGCCAGCAGCTTCGGGACTAGCGGGGGCCTTGAGCAGTTCTTC. This translates into CASSFGTSGGLEQFF. The chain has TRBV7-3 and TRBJ2-1; 14 bases map to TRBD2. Trimming cost V 3 bases and J 9 bases; bases outside gene matches: 4. CDR1 is SGHTA and CDR2 is FQGTGA in the germline V gene. The CDR3 sequence is 15 residues long.

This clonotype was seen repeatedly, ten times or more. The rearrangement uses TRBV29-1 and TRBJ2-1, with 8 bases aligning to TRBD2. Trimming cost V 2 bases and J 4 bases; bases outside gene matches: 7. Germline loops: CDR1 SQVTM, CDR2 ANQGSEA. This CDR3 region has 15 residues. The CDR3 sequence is CSVEFRSGVYNEQFF. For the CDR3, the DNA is TGCAGCGTTGAATTTCGTAGCGGGGTTTACAATGAGCAGTTCTTC.

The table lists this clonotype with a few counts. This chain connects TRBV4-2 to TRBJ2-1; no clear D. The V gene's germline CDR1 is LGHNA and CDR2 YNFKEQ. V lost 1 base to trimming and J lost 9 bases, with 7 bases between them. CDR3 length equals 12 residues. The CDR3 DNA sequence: TGTGCCAGCAGCCAAGGGAACACTGAGCAGTTCTTC. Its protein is CASSQGNTEQFF.